This T cell receptor (beta chain) is from a study of CD8+CD57+ T cells in acquired aplastic anemia. Background on the study: The average for DNA from sorted CD4+ and CD8+ cells was around 3.5 ug.

CD8+CD57+ cell expansion had been shown by flow cytometry in patients chosen for sequencing. The patients all had a severe acquired aplastic anemia diagnosis. TCR beta VDJ combinations and CDR3 sequences were profiled from genomic DNA. TCRdb analysed the reads with MiXCR anew, one entry per CDR3 protein. The sample shows around 430,000 distinct CDR3 sequences, about a third of them seen only once. Germline values: CDR1 SGDLS, CDR2 YYNGEE. V was trimmed by 3 bases and J by 1 base, leaving 13 bases between them. This CDR3 has 15 amino acids. The source is a human donor with aplastic anemia. Sequencing used sorted CD4+, CD8+, or CD8+CD57+ T cells (not recorded which) from PBMCs. The V call is TRBV9, the J call TRBJ2-5, with D possibly matching TRBD1 (6 bases). The CDR3 DNA follows: TGTGCCAGCAGCGGGGGTGGGGGCCTCCAAGAGACCCAGTACTTC. This codes for CASSGGGGLQETQYF.